Below, 30 T cell receptor beta chains from the same sample are listed, as sequenced in a study of shared clonotypes between healthy human individuals. Sequencing used immunoSEQ multiplex PCR; TCRdb keeps in-frame clones, though not all of them. This sample carries about 2.3 million clones, 90% to 95% of them seen once, and the ten largest clones take 0.3% to 0.4%. The sample consisted of naive CD4+ T cells from PBMCs. Specified subset: CD45RA+ positively selected. Receptor source: a man between 18 and 29 years old in good health. Some clones in this sample may be carry-over from other donors' samples.

The chain employs TRBV6-6 and TRBJ1-5; 7 bases fit TRBD1. The V gene end was trimmed by 7 bases and the J gene end by 7 bases; junction bases not matched to a gene: 13. This CDR3 has 15 residues. Germline CDR1 and CDR2: MNHNY and SVGAGI (reference sequence). CDR3 sequence: CASIQGTVARQPQHF. As DNA, the CDR3 is TGTGCCAGCATCCAAGGGACAGTGGCTCGACAGCCCCAGCATTTT.

This clone came up a few times. The gene calls are TRBV28 and TRBJ1-1, with D perhaps TRBD1 (5 bases). The CDR3 consists of 13 residues. Germline CDR1 and CDR2: MDHEN and SYDVKM. Trimming left V 5 bases short and J 8 bases short, with 15 bases between. CDR3 bases: TGTGCCAGCAGTCATGGACAAGGCTCCGAAGCTTTCTTT. It encodes CASSHGQGSEAFF.

The V call is TRBV7-9, the J call TRBJ2-3; 11 bases are shared with TRBD2. Per the germline V gene, CDR1 is SEHNR and CDR2 is FQNEAQ (reference sequence). This CDR3 is built from 16 residues. V lost 4 bases to trimming and J lost 0 bases; unmatched junction nucleotides: 3. The CDR3 protein is CASSSTSGGSTDTQYF. DNA for the CDR3: TGTGCCAGCAGCTCAACTAGCGGGGGAAGCACAGATACGCAGTATTTT.

The V gene is TRBV29-1, the J gene TRBJ1-3; D remains ambiguous. Per the germline V gene, CDR1 is SQVTM and CDR2 is ANQGSEA. With 7 bases removed from V and 0 bases from J, the gap between germline ends came to 13 bases. This CDR3 has 14 residues. The CDR3 nucleotides read TGCAGCGCGGAACCCTTATACTCTGGAAACACCATATATTTT. Translating gives CSAEPLYSGNTIYF.

The chain couples TRBV30 to TRBJ2-5; 8 bases are shared with TRBD1. The CDR3 runs to 14 residues. Germline V lookup: CDR1 GTSNPN, CDR2 SVGIG (reference sequence). J was trimmed by 2 bases and V by 2 bases; bases with no gene match: 4. In DNA, the CDR3 is TGTGCCTGGAGTTCAACAGGGGGACAAGAGACCCAGTACTTC. Protein sequence: CAWSSTGGQETQYF.

J is TRBJ2-1 and V is TRBV14, with D perhaps TRBD2 (5 bases). This CDR3 is 15 amino acids long. Germline-derived CDR1 and CDR2 are SGHDN and FVKESK. V lost 5 bases and J lost 2, with 13 bases in between. CDR3: CASSYRMRAYNEQFF. CDR3 sequence (DNA): TGTGCCAGCAGCTATCGGATGAGGGCCTACAATGAGCAGTTCTTC.

The count of this clone is one. V is TRBV5-5 and J is TRBJ1-2, with D perhaps matching TRBD1 (5 bases). This CDR3 is built from 14 residues. Trimming pared 4 bases from V and 8 bases from J, leaving 18 bases between. CDR1 SGHKS and CDR2 YYEKEE come from the germline V gene (reference sequence). DNA for the CDR3: TGTGCCAGCAGCCTCGGGACGGCTCCAGGGGGCTACACCTTC. Protein: CASSLGTAPGGYTF. Drawing the rest from reference TRBV5-5 and TRBJ1-2, the complete variable domain is DAGVTQSPTHLIKTRGQQVTLRCSPISGHKSVSWYQQVLGQGPQFIFQYYEKEERGRGNFPDRFSARQFPNYSSELNVNALLLGDSALYLCASSLGTAPGGYTFGSGTRLTVV.

Worth noting for this clone: The same CDR3 can be traced to other DNA sequences in this sample. This chain connects TRBV9 to TRBJ1-3, with 8 positions matching TRBD1. The CDR3 is 14 amino acids. V dropped 2 bases and J dropped 4; count of bases not matched to a gene: 2. The germline gives CDR1 SGDLS, CDR2 YYNGEE. CDR3 sequence: CASSVDRGGNTIYF. As DNA, the CDR3 is TGTGCCAGCAGCGTCGACAGGGGAGGAAACACCATATATTTT.

The V gene is TRBV28, the J gene TRBJ1-2, with 8 bases matching TRBD1. CDR1 MDHEN and CDR2 SYDVKM come from the germline V gene. The CDR3 length is 17 residues. With 6 bases clipped from V and 3 bases from J, the junction kept 15 bases outside the gene matches. The CDR3 spells CASSSKSPTGDYYGYTF. The DNA for the CDR3 is TGTGCCAGCAGCTCCAAGTCCCCGACAGGGGACTACTATGGCTACACCTTC.

In DNA, the CDR3 is TGTGCCAGCAGCGGGACAGTAAGGGAGCAGTACTTC. Translating gives CASSGTVREQYF. The chain is built from TRBV28 and TRBJ2-7; the match to TRBD1 covers 7 bases. CDR3 length: 12 amino acids. The trim removed 6 bases at V and 7 bases at J, leaving 6 bases unmatched. Germline lookup yields CDR1 MDHEN and CDR2 SYDVKM.

This clone was counted a single time. The V gene is TRBV30, the J gene TRBJ2-1; 7 bases map to TRBD2. J lost 4 bases, V lost 4 bases, and 10 bases had no gene match. This CDR3 is 15 amino acids long. Germline V gene sequence: CDR1 GTSNPN, CDR2 SVGIG (reference sequence). The CDR3: CAWNTGTISYNEQFF. The CDR3, as DNA: TGTGCCTGGAATACCGGGACTATCTCGTACAATGAGCAGTTCTTC. Combining the CDR3 with reference TRBV30 and TRBJ2-1 gives the whole variable domain SQTIHQWPATLVQPVGSPLSLECTVEGTSNPNLYWYRQAAGRGLQLLFYSVGIGQISSEVPQNLSASRPQDRQFILSSKKLLLSDSGFYLCAWNTGTISYNEQFFGPGTRLTVL.

The V and J genes are TRBV19 and TRBJ1-5; no clear D. This CDR3 has 14 amino acids. From germline, CDR1 is LNHDA and CDR2 SQIVND (reference sequence). Between the trimmed V and J ends, which lost 7 bases and 0 bases, there was a span of 10 bases. CDR3 loop: CASTLGHSNQPQHF. CDR3 DNA sequence: TGTGCCAGTACTCTAGGGCATAGCAATCAGCCCCAGCATTTT.

In nucleotides, the CDR3 is TGCGCCAGCAGTCCAACCTTTACAGGGGCAGATACGCAGTATTTT. Protein: CASSPTFTGADTQYF. The genes are TRBV5-1 and TRBJ2-3, with 7 bases matching TRBD1. This CDR3 region has 15 residues. V trimming: 5 bases; J trimming: 4 bases; junction bases outside the gene matches: 10. Looked up from germline, CDR1 is SGHRS and CDR2 is YFSETQ.

V and J are TRBV5-1 and TRBJ1-1, with TRBD1 identical over 11 bases. Trimming at V came to 4 bases and at J to 5 bases, leaving 10 bases not matched to a gene. This CDR3 region has 16 residues. Germline V lookup: CDR1 SGHRS, CDR2 YFSETQ. For the CDR3, the DNA is TGCGCCAGCAGCGATGACCTCGGACAGGGGGCAACTGAAGCTTTCTTT. Translating it yields CASSDDLGQGATEAFF.

The chain couples TRBV7-2 to TRBJ2-3; D ambiguous. The CDR3 totals 11 residues. Trimming removed 5 bases at V and 4 bases at J, with 4 bases between. Germline V gene data show CDR1 as SGHTA and CDR2 as FQGNSA. In nucleotides, the CDR3 is TGTGCCAGCAGCCGGGCAGATACGCAGTATTTT. This translates into CASSRADTQYF.

V usage is TRBV2 and J usage is TRBJ2-3, with TRBD1 as a possible D gene (5 bases). The germline gives CDR1 SNHLY, CDR2 FYNNEI. The CDR3 length is 12 residues. Trimming removed 6 bases from V and 8 bases from J, with 12 bases in between. CDR3 residues: CASRGVQGTQYF. The CDR3 bases are TGTGCCAGCAGAGGCGTTCAGGGTACGCAGTATTTT.

The rearrangement links TRBV11-2 to TRBJ2-1, with 10 bases matching TRBD2. Germline V lookup: CDR1 SGHAT, CDR2 FQNNGV. The junction had 6 bases not matched to a gene; V was cut back by 2 bases and J by 2 bases. The CDR3 runs 17 residues. The CDR3 nucleotides are TGTGCCAGCAGCTTATCGTCTACTAGCGGGACCTACAATGAGCAGTTCTTC. It is translated as CASSLSSTSGTYNEQFF.

The chain has TRBV19 and TRBJ2-1; no clear D. The V end lost 11 bases, the J end lost 2 bases, and 19 bases lay between the germline ends. Germline loops: CDR1 LNHDA, CDR2 SQIVND (reference sequence). The CDR3 contains 15 residues. The CDR3 reads CAGIPARFTYNEQFF. The CDR3 DNA reads TGTGCCGGAATACCGGCCAGGTTTACCTACAATGAGCAGTTCTTC.

This chain joins TRBV6-6 and TRBJ2-1; TRBD2 matches 8 bases. The CDR3 has 15 residues. The germline gives CDR1 MNHNY, CDR2 SVGAGI (reference sequence). V was pared by 6 bases and J by 5 bases, with 9 bases of the junction left unmatched. CDR3 residues: CASSRSGRRNNEQFF. CDR3 in DNA: TGTGCCAGCAGCCGCAGCGGGAGAAGAAACAATGAGCAGTTCTTC.

The J gene is TRBJ2-5, the V gene TRBV28; 8 bases align to TRBD1. The CDR3 is made up of 18 amino acids. J was trimmed by 4 bases and V by 4 bases; bases with no gene match: 17. Germline CDR1 reads MDHEN; CDR2 reads SYDVKM. CDR3 DNA: TGTGCCAGCAGTTCCGTGGCCTCCGGGACAGGTTCTGTAGAGACCCAGTACTTC. Amino acid sequence: CASSSVASGTGSVETQYF. The variable domain in full, with the rest retrieved from reference TRBV28 and TRBJ2-5, is DVKVTQSSRYLVKRTGEKVFLECVQDMDHENMFWYRQDPGLGLRLIYFSYDVKMKEKGDIPEGYSVSREKKERFSLILESASTNQTSMYLCASSSVASGTGSVETQYFGPGTRLLVL.

The chain uses TRBV7-9 and TRBJ2-7; weak D call: TRBD2 (5 bases). Deletions cut 5 bases from V and 1 base from J, with 18 bases between. The CDR3 is 16 residues long. The germline gives CDR1 SEHNR, CDR2 FQNEAQ (reference sequence). This CDR3 reads CASSLEKRSNSYEQYF. The CDR3 nucleotides read TGTGCCAGCAGCCTCGAGAAGCGGTCAAATTCCTACGAGCAGTACTTC.

The chain has TRBV7-6 and TRBJ2-1, with TRBD2 identical over 13 bases. This CDR3 comprises 15 residues. V dropped 1 base and J dropped 8; count of bases not matched to a gene: 2. The germline CDR1 and CDR2 sequences are SGHVS and FNYEAQ. The CDR3 loop reads CASSLGTSGSHEQFF. CDR3 sequence (DNA): TGTGCCAGCAGCTTAGGGACTAGCGGGAGCCATGAGCAGTTCTTC.

The chain uses TRBV7-8 and TRBJ1-1; possibly TRBD1 for D (5 bases). The length of the CDR3 is 13 residues. CDR1 SGHVS and CDR2 FQNEAQ come from the germline V gene. V gave up 5 bases and J gave up 11 bases, with 18 bases separating them. The DNA for the CDR3 is TGTGCCAGCAGCCGCATATATCGGGGGGACGCTTTCTTT. This gives the protein CASSRIYRGDAFF.

The chain joins TRBV18 to TRBJ1-2; 9 bases are a match to TRBD1. Germline V gene sequence: CDR1 KGHSH, CDR2 LQKENI. V shed 3 bases and J 4 bases; nucleotides not matched to a gene: 15. The CDR3 is 18 residues long. CDR3 bases: TGTGCCAGCTCACCCGAACCCATCACAGGGGGCAGCCCCTATGGCTACACCTTC. Its protein product is CASSPEPITGGSPYGYTF.

J is TRBJ1-4 and V is TRBV28, with 11 bases identical to TRBD1. Germline assignment: CDR1 MDHEN and CDR2 SYDVKM. The CDR3 consists of 14 residues. The V and J ends lost 9 bases and 7 bases, in that order; junction bases with no gene match: 7. CDR3 in DNA: TGTGCCAGTCGACTTGGGACAGGGGGTGAAAAACTGTTTTTT. Amino acid sequence: CASRLGTGGEKLFF.

The chain recombines TRBV6-6 with TRBJ2-7; TRBD2 matches at 11 bases. V was clipped by 4 bases and J by 3 bases; unmatched bases: 8. CDR3 length equals 16 residues. Germline V gene data show CDR1 as MNHNY and CDR2 as SVGAGI (reference sequence). This CDR3 reads CASSFPPTSGGYEQYF. DNA for the CDR3: TGTGCCAGCAGTTTCCCACCCACTAGCGGGGGCTACGAGCAGTACTTC.

The rearrangement joins TRBV6-1 to TRBJ2-3, with D uncertain. Trimming shortened V by 8 bases and J by 1 base, and 10 bases separated the two germline ends. CDR3 length: 13 residues. Germline assignment: CDR1 MNHNS and CDR2 SASEGT. CDR3 in amino acids: CASQLAGTDTQYF. For the CDR3, the DNA is TGTGCCAGCCAATTGGCAGGCACAGATACGCAGTATTTT.

The chain couples TRBV10-3 to TRBJ2-3; 7 bases fit TRBD1. The germline V gene has CDR1 ENHRY and CDR2 SYGVKD. The length of the CDR3 is 15 residues. V was pared by 4 bases and J by 6 bases, with 10 bases of the junction left unmatched. The DNA for the CDR3 is TGTGCCATCAGTGTAATACAGGGGTTTTCGGATACGCAGTATTTT. It encodes CAISVIQGFSDTQYF.

This clone showed up just once. The rearrangement uses TRBV20-1 and TRBJ1-1; maybe TRBD1 (5 bases). This CDR3 spans 11 amino acids. Germline V lookup: CDR1 DFQATT, CDR2 SNEGSKA (reference sequence). The germline V and J ends were trimmed by 4 bases and 7 bases, with 10 bases remaining between them. The CDR3 region is CSATRGREAFF. CDR3 nucleotide sequence: TGCAGTGCTACCCGGGGCCGTGAAGCTTTCTTT.

This clone was recorded only once. The chain links TRBV5-1 to TRBJ2-5; TRBD1 matches at 7 bases. The CDR3 runs to 12 residues. V dropped 5 bases and J dropped 5; count of bases not matched to a gene: 3. The germline gives CDR1 SGHRS, CDR2 YFSETQ. DNA for the CDR3: TGCGCCAGCAGATACAGGGGCGAGACCCAGTACTTC. Translated, it gives CASRYRGETQYF. Using reference TRBV5-1 and TRBJ2-5 for the parts outside the CDR3, the full variable domain is KAGVTQTPRYLIKTRGQQVTLSCSPISGHRSVSWYQQTPGQGLQFLFEYFSETQRNKGNFPGRFSGRQFSNSRSEMNVSTLELGDSALYLCASRYRGETQYFGPGTRLLVL.